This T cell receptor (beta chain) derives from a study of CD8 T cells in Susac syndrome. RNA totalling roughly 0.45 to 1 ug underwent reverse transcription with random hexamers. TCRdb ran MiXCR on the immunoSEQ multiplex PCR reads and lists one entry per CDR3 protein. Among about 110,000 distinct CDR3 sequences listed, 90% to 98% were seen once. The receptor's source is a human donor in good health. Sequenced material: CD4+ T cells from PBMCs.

CDR3 loop: CASSRLAGVNNEQFF. The DNA of the CDR3 is TGCGCCAGCAGCCGACTAGCGGGGGTGAACAATGAGCAGTTCTTC. The gene calls are TRBV4-1 and TRBJ2-1; 12 bases line up with TRBD2. The CDR3 is 15 amino acids. Per germline, CDR1 MGHRA and CDR2 YSYEKL. The V gene end was trimmed by 4 bases and the J gene end by 5 bases; junction bases not matched to a gene: 3.